These T cell receptor beta chains were read from a single sample in a study of technical replicates of blood from several donors. Sequencing was performed with immunoSEQ multiplex PCR; in TCRdb, only in-frame clones are kept and a portion is missing. Here the sample spans 65,000 to 85,000 clones, 94% being singletons. The sequenced sample consisted of T cells isolated from PBMCs. The receptors here all came from a human donor in good health. Each CDR3 is given with its conserved first and last residue. Clone size appears in some rows only: once, few, many, or a class for an expanded clone.

>TRBV2|few|TRBJ2-7
CASSEWGAGGGYEQYF
>TRBV6-5|NA|TRBJ2-5
CASSYSITSGSRYF
>TRBV30|NA|TRBJ2-5
CAWSVVAAQETQYF
>TRBV5-4|NA|TRBJ2-7
CASSFEGATSGDYEQYF
>TRBV7-9|NA|TRBJ2-2
CASSLVVLGLAGNTGELFF
>TRBV11-1|NA|TRBJ2-1
CASSLYREVNEQFF
>TRBV6-6|few|TRBJ1-5
CASSLRGQDQPQHF
>TRBV29-1|NA|TRBJ2-2
CSVESGTRGTGELFF
>TRBV5-4|NA|TRBJ1-4
CASSTFPGGNNEKLFF
>TRBV30|few|TRBJ1-5
CAWSTGPGQPQHF
>TRBV29-1|NA|TRBJ1-3
CSVVAGANTIYF
>TRBV7-9|NA|TRBJ2-7
CASSSLEASSYEQYF
>TRBV28|NA|TRBJ1-4
CASSPTLTPATNEKLFF
>TRBV11-2|NA|TRBJ2-1
CASSLGLAINEQFF
>TRBV9|NA|TRBJ2-3
CASSILSTDTQYF
>TRBV18|NA|TRBJ2-1
CASSPLRGTSGMSSYNEQFF
>TRBV4-1|NA|TRBJ2-2
CASSQAQGVPGELFF
>TRBV27|NA|TRBJ2-2
CASSLTARTGELFF
>TRBV29-1|NA|TRBJ2-7
CSVVGGSSYEQYF
>TRBV4-1|once|TRBJ2-5
CASSQDQGAETQYF
>TRBV6-6|NA|TRBJ2-7
CASRFSGSPFYEQYF
>TRBV30|NA|TRBJ2-2
CAWSYQRKENTGELFF
>TRBV4-1|NA|TRBJ2-7
CASSPSGIAAYEQYF
>TRBV4-3|NA|TRBJ2-7
CASSQSRDRAYEQYF
>TRBV2|NA|TRBJ2-1
CASSASETSFNEQFF